Included here is one T cell receptor (beta chain) sequence, with context. What it binds is not known. This sample was included in a study of cytomegalovirus exposure and HLA in healthy donors. General observations from the study: Diagnosis of cytomegalovirus status made by the classifier reportedly showed high specificity and sensitivity. Common viral pathogens were later found to be apparently linked to several of the most significant clusters. One later analysis reportedly identified an Asian-associated ancestry cluster that showed fewer N-insertions than the roughly 620-donor mean.

There are 14 residues in the CDR3. Germline CDR1 and CDR2: SGHNT and YYREEE (reference sequence). The trim removed 0 bases at V and 8 bases at J, leaving 5 bases unmatched. PCR involved 60 Vbeta and 13 Jbeta primers. Some clones are missing from TCRdb's copy, which holds only in-frame ones; the method was immunoSEQ multiplex PCR. The sample has more than 40,000 clones; the top ten hold about 2.5%. Sequencing used PBMCs. This sequence originates from a female donor in good health and CMV-seronegative. The chain is built from TRBV5-4 and TRBJ2-1, with 7 positions matching TRBD2. This chain's CDR3 is CASSLGFRGDEQFF. Written as DNA, the CDR3 is TGTGCCAGCAGCTTGGGTTTCCGGGGGGATGAGCAGTTCTTC. Based on the CDR3 plus reference TRBV5-4 and TRBJ2-1, the full variable domain is ETGVTQSPTHLIKTRGQQVTLRCSSQSGHNTVSWYQQALGQGPQFIFQYYREEENGRGNFPPRFSGLQFPNYSSELNVNALELDDSALYLCASSLGFRGDEQFFGPGTRLTVL.